This T cell receptor (beta chain) emerged from a study of blood T cell repertoires in COVID-19. Study information: In each case, the material was cDNA or gDNA derived from T cells, B-cell-depleted T cells, or PBMCs.

In the original analysis: Counts of nucleated cells, estimated from reference gene primer amplification, were obtained. Generated by immunoSEQ multiplex PCR, the TCRdb table keeps only in-frame clones and is missing some. The V and J calls and clone size are taken from that table; D and trimming were inferred from the DNA. The sample holds 250,000 to 400,000 clones; 88% are singletons and the top ten take 1.6%. The germline V gene has CDR1 SGHAT and CDR2 FQNNGV. The germline V and J ends were trimmed by 5 bases and 7 bases, with 12 bases remaining between them. This CDR3 is 12 amino acids long. Seattle's enrolled individuals joined amid active infection and were then monitored longitudinally.

The chain uses TRBV11-2 and TRBJ2-7, with D perhaps matching TRBD2 (6 bases). Sample: peripheral blood. This sequence originates from a woman in her thirties with COVID-19, enrolled during active disease. CDR3 nucleotides: TGTGCCAGCAGCCCATACGGGGGAGAGCAGTACGTC. This sequence encodes CASSPYGGEQYV.